These 4 T cell receptor beta chains originate from one sample sequenced in a study of CXCR3-negative and CXCR3-positive naive CD8 T cells. Libraries of TRB cDNA were made by 5' RACE and carried UMIs. TCRdb reprocessed the 5' RACE reads, with one entry per CDR3 protein and no DNA. Its table records 130,000 to 150,000 distinct CDR3 sequences. The study's findings and limits: A higher hydrophobicity marked the TRB CDR3s of CXCR3-positive naive cells versus CXCR3-negative naive cells.

What these receptors recognize is not known. What was sequenced was naive CXCR3+ CD8+ T cells from blood. Subset reported: CD45RO-CCR7+CD27+CD95- naive CD8+ T cells expressing CXCR3 (TNR3+). The receptors were sampled from a human donor in good health. Some clones in this sample may be carry-over from other donors' samples.

The genes are TRBV4-3 and TRBJ2-7. Germline V gene sequence: CDR1 LGHNA, CDR2 YSLEER. This CDR3 is built from 15 residues. CDR3 region: CASSQDHRGSYEQYF.

The chain links TRBV29-1 to TRBJ2-1. CDR1 is SQVTM, CDR2 ANQGSEA, per germline. There are 15 residues in the CDR3. CDR3 protein: CSVEDHGSEDNEQFF.

V and J are TRBV4-1 and TRBJ1-1; no DNA is available, so the TRBD1 call from TCRdb remains unchecked. Germline V gene lookup returns CDR1 MGHRA and CDR2 YSYEKL. The CDR3 consists of 14 residues. The CDR3 region is CASSQQGQNTEAFF.

The chain has TRBV28 and TRBJ1-1; TCRdb's D gene call, TRBD1, goes unchecked for lack of DNA. The germline gives CDR1 MDHEN, CDR2 SYDVKM. This CDR3 is 16 amino acids long. CDR3 sequence reads: CASSYLWTGTGVEAFF.